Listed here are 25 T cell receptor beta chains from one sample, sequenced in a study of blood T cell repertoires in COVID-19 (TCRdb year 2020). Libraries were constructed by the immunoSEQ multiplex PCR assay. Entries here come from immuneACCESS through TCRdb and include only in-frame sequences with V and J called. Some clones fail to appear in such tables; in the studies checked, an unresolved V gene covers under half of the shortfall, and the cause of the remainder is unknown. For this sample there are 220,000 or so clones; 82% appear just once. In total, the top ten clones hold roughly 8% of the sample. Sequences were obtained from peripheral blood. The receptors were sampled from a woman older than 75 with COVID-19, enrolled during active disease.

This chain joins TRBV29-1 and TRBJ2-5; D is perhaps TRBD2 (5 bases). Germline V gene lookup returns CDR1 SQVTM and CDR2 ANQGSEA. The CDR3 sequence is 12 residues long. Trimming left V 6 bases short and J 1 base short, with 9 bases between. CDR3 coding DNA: TGCAGCGTAGAGCGGACCCAAGAGACCCAGTACTTC. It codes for CSVERTQETQYF.

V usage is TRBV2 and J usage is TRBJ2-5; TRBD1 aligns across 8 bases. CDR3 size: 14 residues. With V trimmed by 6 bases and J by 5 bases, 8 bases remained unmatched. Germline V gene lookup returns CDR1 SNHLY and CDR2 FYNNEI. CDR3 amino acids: CASRGTGRFETQYF. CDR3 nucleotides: TGTGCCAGCAGGGGGACAGGACGGTTTGAGACCCAGTACTTC.

The DNA for the CDR3 is TGCGCCAGCAGCTTGTCCCCAGACTATGGCTACACCTTC. It translates to CASSLSPDYGYTF. This chain links TRBV5-1 with TRBJ1-2; unclear D gene. The CDR3 loop spans 13 amino acids. The V and J ends lost 1 base and 3 bases respectively, with 7 bases between them. Germline loops: CDR1 SGHRS, CDR2 YFSETQ.

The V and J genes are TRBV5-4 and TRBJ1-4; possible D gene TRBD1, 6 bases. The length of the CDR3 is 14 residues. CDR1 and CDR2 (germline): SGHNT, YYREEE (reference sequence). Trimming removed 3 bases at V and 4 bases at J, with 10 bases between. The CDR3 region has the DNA TGTGCCAGCAGCTCAGACAGGTTTAATGAAAAACTGTTTTTT. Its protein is CASSSDRFNEKLFF.

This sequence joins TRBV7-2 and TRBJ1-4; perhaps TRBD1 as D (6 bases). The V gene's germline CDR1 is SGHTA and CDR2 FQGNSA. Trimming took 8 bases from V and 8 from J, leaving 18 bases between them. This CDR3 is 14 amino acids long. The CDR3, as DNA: TGTGCCAGCGCTCGGGGGGGACATCGGGAAAAACTGTTTTTT. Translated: CASARGGHREKLFF.

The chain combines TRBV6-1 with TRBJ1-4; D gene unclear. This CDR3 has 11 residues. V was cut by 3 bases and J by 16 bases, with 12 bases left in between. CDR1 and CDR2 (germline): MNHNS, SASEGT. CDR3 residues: CASSDAGVAFF. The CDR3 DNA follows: TGTGCCAGCAGTGACGCGGGTGTGGCGTTTTTT.

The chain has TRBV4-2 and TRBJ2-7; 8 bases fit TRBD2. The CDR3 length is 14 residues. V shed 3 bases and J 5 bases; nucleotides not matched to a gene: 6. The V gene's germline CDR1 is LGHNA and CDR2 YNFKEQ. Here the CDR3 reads CASSQAGGKDEQYF. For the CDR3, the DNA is TGTGCCAGCAGCCAGGCGGGAGGTAAGGACGAGCAGTACTTC.

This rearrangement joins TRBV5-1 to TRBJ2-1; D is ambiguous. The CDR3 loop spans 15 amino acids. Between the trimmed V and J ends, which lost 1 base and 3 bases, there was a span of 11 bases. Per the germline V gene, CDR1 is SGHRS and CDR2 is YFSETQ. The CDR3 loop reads CASSLRGPDYNEQFF. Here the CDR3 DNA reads TGCGCCAGCAGCTTGCGCGGTCCCGACTACAATGAGCAGTTCTTC.

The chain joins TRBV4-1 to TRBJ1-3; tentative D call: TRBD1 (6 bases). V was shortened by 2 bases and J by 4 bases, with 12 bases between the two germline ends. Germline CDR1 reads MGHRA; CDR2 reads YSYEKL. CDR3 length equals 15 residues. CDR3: CASSQLRTAGNTIYF. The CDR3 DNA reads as TGCGCCAGCAGCCAACTAAGGACAGCCGGAAACACCATATATTTT.

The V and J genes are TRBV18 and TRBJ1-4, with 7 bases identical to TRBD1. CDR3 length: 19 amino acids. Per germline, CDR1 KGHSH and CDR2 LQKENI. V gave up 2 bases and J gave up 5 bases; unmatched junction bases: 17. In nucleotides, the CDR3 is TGTGCCAGCTCACCAGTTCGGATGGGACAGACCCGGAGGAATGAAAAACTGTTTTTT. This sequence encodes CASSPVRMGQTRRNEKLFF.

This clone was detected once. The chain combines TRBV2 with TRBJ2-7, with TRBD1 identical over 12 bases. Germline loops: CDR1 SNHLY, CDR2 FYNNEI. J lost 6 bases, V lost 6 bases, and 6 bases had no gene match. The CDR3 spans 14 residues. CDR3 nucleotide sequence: TGTGCCAGCAGGTTAGGGACAGGGGGCAGCGAGCAGTACTTC. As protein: CASRLGTGGSEQYF.

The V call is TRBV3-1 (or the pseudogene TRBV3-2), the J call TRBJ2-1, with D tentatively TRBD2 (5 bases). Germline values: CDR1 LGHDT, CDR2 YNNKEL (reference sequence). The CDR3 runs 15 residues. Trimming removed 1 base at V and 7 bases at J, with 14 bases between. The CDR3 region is CASSQGPASINEQFF. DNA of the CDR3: TGTGCCAGCAGCCAAGGTCCGGCTAGCATTAATGAGCAGTTCTTC.

The CDR3 DNA is TGTGCCAGTAGTATAGAGGGACAATCTGGCTACACCTTC. Translated, it gives CASSIEGQSGYTF. V is TRBV19 and J is TRBJ1-2, with D tentatively TRBD1 (6 bases). This CDR3 comprises 13 residues. CDR1 and CDR2 (germline): LNHDA, SQIVND (reference sequence). V gave up 0 bases and J gave up 7 bases, with 9 bases separating them.

The CDR3 DNA is TGTGCCAGCAGCTTGGAAGGGGCTAGCGGAGATACGCAGTATTTT. Residues: CASSLEGASGDTQYF. The rearrangement uses TRBV5-6 and TRBJ2-3; the match to TRBD2 covers 7 bases. The CDR3 runs to 15 residues. Looked up from germline, CDR1 is SGHDT and CDR2 is YYEEEE. With V trimmed by 0 bases and J by 5 bases, 6 bases remained unmatched.

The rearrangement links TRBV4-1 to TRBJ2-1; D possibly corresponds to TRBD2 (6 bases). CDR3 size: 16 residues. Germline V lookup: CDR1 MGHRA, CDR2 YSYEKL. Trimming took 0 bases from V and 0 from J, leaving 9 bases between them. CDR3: CASSQDAGSSYNEQFF. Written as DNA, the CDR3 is TGCGCCAGCAGCCAAGATGCGGGAAGCTCCTACAATGAGCAGTTCTTC.

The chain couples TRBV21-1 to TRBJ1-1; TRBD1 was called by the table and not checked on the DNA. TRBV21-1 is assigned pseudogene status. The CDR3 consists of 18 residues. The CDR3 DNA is TGTGCCAGCAGCAAAGCGCCCGGGACAGGGCCCCTCAGGACTGAAGCTTTCTTT. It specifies CASSKAPGTGPLRTEAFF.

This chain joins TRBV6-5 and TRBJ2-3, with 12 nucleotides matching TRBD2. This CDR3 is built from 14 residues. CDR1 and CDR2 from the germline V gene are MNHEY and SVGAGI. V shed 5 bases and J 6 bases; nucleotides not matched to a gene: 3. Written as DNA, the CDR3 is TGTGCCAGCAGTCGGACTAGCGGGGTGGATACGCAGTATTTT. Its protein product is CASSRTSGVDTQYF.

CDR3 DNA: TGCGCCAGCAGCTTGGGACAGCAACAGGGGTATGGCTACACCTTC. Translating it yields CASSLGQQQGYGYTF. The genes are TRBV5-1 and TRBJ1-2; 7 bases match TRBD1. Trimming removed 0 bases from V and 5 bases from J; junction bases left unmatched: 7. Germline CDR1 and CDR2: SGHRS and YFSETQ. The CDR3 is 15 residues long.

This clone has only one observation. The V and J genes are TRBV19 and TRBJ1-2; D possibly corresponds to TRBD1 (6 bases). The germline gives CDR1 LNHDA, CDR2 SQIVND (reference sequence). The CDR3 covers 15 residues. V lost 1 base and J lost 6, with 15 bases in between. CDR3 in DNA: TGTGCCAGTAGTATAGGCATCAACAGGGTGGATGGCTACACCTTC. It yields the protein CASSIGINRVDGYTF.

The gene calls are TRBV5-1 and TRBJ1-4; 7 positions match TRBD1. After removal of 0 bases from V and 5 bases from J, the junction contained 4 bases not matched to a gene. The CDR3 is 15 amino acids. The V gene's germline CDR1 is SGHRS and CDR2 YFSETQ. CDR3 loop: CASSLVTGLNEKLFF. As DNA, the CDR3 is TGCGCCAGCAGCTTGGTGACAGGGCTCAATGAAAAACTGTTTTTT. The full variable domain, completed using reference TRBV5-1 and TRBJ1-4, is KAGVTQTPRYLIKTRGQQVTLSCSPISGHRSVSWYQQTPGQGLQFLFEYFSETQRNKGNFPGRFSGRQFSNSRSEMNVSTLELGDSALYLCASSLVTGLNEKLFFGSGTQLSVL.

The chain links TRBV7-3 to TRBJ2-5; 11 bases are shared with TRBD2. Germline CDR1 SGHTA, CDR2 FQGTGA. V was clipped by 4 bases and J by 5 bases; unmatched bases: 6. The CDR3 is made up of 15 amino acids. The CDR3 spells CASSSTSGRIETQYF. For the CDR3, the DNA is TGTGCCAGCAGCTCCACTAGCGGGAGAATTGAGACCCAGTACTTC.

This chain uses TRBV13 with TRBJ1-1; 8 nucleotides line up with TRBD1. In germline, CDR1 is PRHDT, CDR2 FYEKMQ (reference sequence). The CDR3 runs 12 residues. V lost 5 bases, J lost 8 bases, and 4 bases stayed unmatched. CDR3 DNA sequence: TGTGCCAGCAGCCCCCGGACAGGGGAAGCTTTCTTT. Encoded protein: CASSPRTGEAFF.

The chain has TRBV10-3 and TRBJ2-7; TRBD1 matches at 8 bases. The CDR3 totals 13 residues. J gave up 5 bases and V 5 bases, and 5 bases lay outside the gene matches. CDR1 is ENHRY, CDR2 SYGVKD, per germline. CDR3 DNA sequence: TGTGCCATCAGTACACGGACAGGGAACGAGCAGTACTTC. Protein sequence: CAISTRTGNEQYF.

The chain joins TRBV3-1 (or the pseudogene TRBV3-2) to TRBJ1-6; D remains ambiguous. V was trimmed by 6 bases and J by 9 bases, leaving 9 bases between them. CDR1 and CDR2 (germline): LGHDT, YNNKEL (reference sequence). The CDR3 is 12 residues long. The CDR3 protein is CASRSFGSPLHF. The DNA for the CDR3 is TGTGCCAGCAGATCCTTCGGTTCACCCCTCCACTTT.

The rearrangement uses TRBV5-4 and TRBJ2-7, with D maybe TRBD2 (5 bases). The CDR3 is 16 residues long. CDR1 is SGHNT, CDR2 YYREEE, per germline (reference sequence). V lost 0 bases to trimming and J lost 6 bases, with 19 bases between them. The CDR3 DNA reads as TGTGCCAGCAGCTTGGGAGGGCACCTCTACTCGGGCGAGCAGTACTTC. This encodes CASSLGGHLYSGEQYF.